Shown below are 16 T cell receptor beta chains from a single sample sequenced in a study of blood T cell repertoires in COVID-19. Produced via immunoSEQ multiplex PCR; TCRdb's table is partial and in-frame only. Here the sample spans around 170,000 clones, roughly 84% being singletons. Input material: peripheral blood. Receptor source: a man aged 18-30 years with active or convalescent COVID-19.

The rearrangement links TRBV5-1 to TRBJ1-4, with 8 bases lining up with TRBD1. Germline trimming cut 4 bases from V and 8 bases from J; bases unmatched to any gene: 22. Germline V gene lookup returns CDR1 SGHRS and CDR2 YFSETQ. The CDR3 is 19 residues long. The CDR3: CASSPGGQGVFGLVEKLFF. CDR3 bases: TGCGCCAGCAGCCCCGGTGGACAGGGAGTTTTTGGGTTGGTAGAAAAACTGTTTTTT.

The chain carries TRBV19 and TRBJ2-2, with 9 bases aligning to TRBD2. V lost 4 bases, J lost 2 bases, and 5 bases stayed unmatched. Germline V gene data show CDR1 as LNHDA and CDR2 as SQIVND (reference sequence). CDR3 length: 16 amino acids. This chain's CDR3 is CASSTIAGANTGELFF. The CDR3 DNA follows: TGTGCCAGTAGTACAATAGCGGGGGCCAACACCGGGGAGCTGTTTTTT.

The CDR3 nucleotides are TGTGCTAGTGGTTTGGTCCCGGATGGACAGGAAGCGGGCAATCAGCCCCAGCATTTT. Encoded protein: CASGLVPDGQEAGNQPQHF. The chain joins TRBV12-5 to TRBJ1-5, with TRBD1 identical over 7 bases. V lost 0 bases to trimming and J lost 2 bases; unmatched junction nucleotides: 13. The CDR3 is 19 amino acids. Germline values: CDR1 LGHNT, CDR2 FRNRAP.

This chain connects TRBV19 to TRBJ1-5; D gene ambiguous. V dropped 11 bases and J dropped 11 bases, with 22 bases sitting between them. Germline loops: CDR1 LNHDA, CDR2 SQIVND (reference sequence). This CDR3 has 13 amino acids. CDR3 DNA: TGTGCCTGCGATTCCCAGGCGGGAGGGACCCAGCATTTT. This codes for CACDSQAGGTQHF.

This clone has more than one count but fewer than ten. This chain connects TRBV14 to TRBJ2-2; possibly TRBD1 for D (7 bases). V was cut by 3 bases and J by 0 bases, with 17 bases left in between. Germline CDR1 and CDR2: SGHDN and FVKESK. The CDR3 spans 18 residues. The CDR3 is CASSHRNRGTANTGELFF. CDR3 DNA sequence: TGTGCCAGCAGCCATAGAAACCGGGGGACAGCGAACACCGGGGAGCTGTTTTTT. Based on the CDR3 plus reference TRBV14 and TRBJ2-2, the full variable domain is EAGVTQFPSHSVIEKGQTVTLRCDPISGHDNLYWYRRVMGKEIKFLLHFVKESKQDESGMPNNRFLAERTGGTYSTLKVQPAELEDSGVYFCASSHRNRGTANTGELFFGEGSRLTVL.

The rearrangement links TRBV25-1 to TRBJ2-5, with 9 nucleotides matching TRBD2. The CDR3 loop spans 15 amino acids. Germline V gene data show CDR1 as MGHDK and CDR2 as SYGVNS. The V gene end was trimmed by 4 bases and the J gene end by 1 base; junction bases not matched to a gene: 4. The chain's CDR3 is CASSGVAGAQETQYF. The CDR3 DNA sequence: TGTGCCAGCAGTGGGGTAGCGGGGGCCCAAGAGACCCAGTACTTC.

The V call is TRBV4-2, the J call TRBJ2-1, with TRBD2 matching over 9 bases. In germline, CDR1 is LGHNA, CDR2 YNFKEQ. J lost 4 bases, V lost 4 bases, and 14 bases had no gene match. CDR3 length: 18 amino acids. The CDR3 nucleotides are TGTGCCAGCAGCCCCCTAGGGGGTAGCGGGAGTGGGTACAATGAGCAGTTCTTC. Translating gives CASSPLGGSGSGYNEQFF.

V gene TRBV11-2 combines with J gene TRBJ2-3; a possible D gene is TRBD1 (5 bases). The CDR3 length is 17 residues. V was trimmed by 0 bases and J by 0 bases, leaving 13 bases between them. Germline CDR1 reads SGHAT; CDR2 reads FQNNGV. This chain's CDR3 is CASSLDLMGLSTDTQYF. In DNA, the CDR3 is TGTGCCAGCAGCTTAGATCTCATGGGGCTTAGCACAGATACGCAGTATTTT.

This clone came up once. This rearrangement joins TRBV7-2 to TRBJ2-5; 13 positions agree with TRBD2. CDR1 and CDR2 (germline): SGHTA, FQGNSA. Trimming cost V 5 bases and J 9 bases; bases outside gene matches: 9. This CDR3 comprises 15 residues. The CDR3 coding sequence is TGTGCCAGCAGCCCCGGGACTAGCGGGACAGGGGCCCAGTACTTC. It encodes CASSPGTSGTGAQYF.

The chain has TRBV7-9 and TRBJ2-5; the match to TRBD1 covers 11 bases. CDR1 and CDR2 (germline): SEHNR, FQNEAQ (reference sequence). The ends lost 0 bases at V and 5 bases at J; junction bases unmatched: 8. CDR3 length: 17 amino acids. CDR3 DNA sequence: TGTGCCAGCAGCTTAGCGCGGGGGACAGGGGGAAGCGAGACCCAGTACTTC. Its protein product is CASSLARGTGGSETQYF. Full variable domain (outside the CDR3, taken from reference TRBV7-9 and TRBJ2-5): DTGVSQNPRHKITKRGQNVTFRCDPISEHNRLYWYRQTLGQGPEFLTYFQNEAQLEKSRLLSDRFSAERPKGSFSTLEIQRTEQGDSAMYLCASSLARGTGGSETQYFGPGTRLLVL.

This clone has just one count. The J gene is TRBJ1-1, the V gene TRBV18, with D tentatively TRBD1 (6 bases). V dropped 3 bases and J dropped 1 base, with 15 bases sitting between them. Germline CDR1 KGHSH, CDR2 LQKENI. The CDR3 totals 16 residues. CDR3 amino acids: CASSPPTGLGNTEAFF. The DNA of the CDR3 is TGTGCCAGCTCACCTCCTACAGGGTTGGGGAACACTGAAGCTTTCTTT.

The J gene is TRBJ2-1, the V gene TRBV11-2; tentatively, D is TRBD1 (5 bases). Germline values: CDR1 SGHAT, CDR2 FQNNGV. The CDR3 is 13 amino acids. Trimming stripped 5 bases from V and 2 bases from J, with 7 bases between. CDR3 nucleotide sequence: TGTGCCAGCAGCACGACAGCCTACAATGAGCAGTTCTTC. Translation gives CASSTTAYNEQFF.

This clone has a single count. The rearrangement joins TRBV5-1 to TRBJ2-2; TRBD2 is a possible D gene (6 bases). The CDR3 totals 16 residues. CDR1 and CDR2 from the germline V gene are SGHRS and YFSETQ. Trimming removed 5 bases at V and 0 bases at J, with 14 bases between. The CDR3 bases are TGCGCCAGCAGTCTGGCCGGGGGACCGAACACCGGGGAGCTGTTTTTT. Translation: CASSLAGGPNTGELFF.

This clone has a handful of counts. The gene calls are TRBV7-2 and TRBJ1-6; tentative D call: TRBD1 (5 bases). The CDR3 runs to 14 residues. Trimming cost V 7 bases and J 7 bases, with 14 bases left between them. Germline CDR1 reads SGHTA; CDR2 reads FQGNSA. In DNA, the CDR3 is TGTGCCAGCACTTTTTCGGGGGTCAATTCACCCCTCCACTTT. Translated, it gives CASTFSGVNSPLHF.

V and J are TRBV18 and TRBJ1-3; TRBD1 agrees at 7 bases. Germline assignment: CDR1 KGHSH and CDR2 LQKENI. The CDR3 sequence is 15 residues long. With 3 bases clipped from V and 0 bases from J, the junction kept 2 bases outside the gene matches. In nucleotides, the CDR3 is TGTGCCAGCTCACCCGGGACAGACTCTGGAAACACCATATATTTT. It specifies CASSPGTDSGNTIYF.

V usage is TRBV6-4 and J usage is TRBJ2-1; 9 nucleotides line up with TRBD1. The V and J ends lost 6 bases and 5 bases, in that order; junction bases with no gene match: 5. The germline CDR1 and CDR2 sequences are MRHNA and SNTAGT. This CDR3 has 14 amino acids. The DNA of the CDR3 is TGTGCCAGCAGGCCACAGGGGGCAAACAATGAGCAGTTCTTC. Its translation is CASRPQGANNEQFF.